These 5 T cell receptor beta chains share one sample of origin, sequenced in a study of regulatory T cells in long-lasting Graves disease. Time point reported: persistent/refractory GD, antithyroid drugs over 5 years with positive TRAb. After RNA was extracted from PBMCs, the TCR library was made from it. Arm-PCR of CDR3 regions and iRepertoire HTBI primers were used to build TCR beta libraries. TCRdb fed the multiplex PCR reads into MiXCR, producing one record per CDR3 protein. The sample has more than 300,000 distinct CDR3 sequences; approximately 23% are singletons. Specimen: peripheral blood mononuclear cells (PBMCs), collected when the disease was refractory, from a patient treated with antithyroid drugs. The receptors were sampled from a woman aged 40 to 49 with Graves disease.

The V call is TRBV6-2 or TRBV6-3, the J call TRBJ2-7; no reliable D call. There are 15 residues in the CDR3. Germline V gene sequence: CDR1 MNHEY, CDR2 SVGEGT. V lost 0 bases and J lost 3, with 12 bases in between. The CDR3 spells CASSYSIGQLYEQYF. CDR3 coding DNA: TGTGCCAGCAGTTACTCGATCGGGCAACTCTACGAGCAGTACTTC.

This clonotype was recorded only once. The chain couples TRBV6-1 to TRBJ2-6, with TRBD1 matching 8 bases. The CDR3 consists of 16 residues. After removal of 6 bases from V and 1 base from J, the junction contained 5 bases not matched to a gene. CDR1 and CDR2 (germline): MNHNS, SASEGT. The CDR3 nucleotides are TGTGCCAGCAGAAGGAACAGGGGGTCTGGGGCCAACGTCCTGACTTTC. Translated, it gives CASRRNRGSGANVLTF.

The chain carries TRBV30 and TRBJ2-5, with 14 bases that match TRBD2. J was trimmed by 7 bases and V by 3 bases; bases with no gene match: 7. In germline, CDR1 is GTSNPN, CDR2 SVGIG (reference sequence). The CDR3 runs to 15 residues. DNA for the CDR3: TGTGCCTGGAGCCGGGGACTAGCGGGAGAAAGGACCCAGTACTTC. This sequence encodes CAWSRGLAGERTQYF.

The V call is TRBV29-1, the J call TRBJ2-3, with TRBD2 identical over 13 bases. CDR1 is SQVTM and CDR2 is ANQGSEA in the germline V gene. CDR3 length equals 15 residues. V trimming: 7 bases; J trimming: 6 bases; junction bases outside the gene matches: 10. Written as DNA, the CDR3 is TGCAGCGGTACACTAGCGGGAGGGCCCAGGGATACGCAGTATTTT. Its translation: CSGTLAGGPRDTQYF.

The V gene is TRBV5-1, the J gene TRBJ2-7; perhaps D is TRBD1 or TRBD2 (5 bases each). V was shortened by 7 bases and J by 3 bases, with 20 bases between the two germline ends. The CDR3 length is 15 residues. Germline V CDR1 and CDR2: SGHRS, YFSETQ. The CDR3 is CASGAPRGGLYEQYF. DNA for the CDR3: TGCGCCAGCGGGGCCCCGCGTGGCGGGCTCTACGAGCAGTACTTC. The whole variable domain, remainder taken from reference TRBV5-1 and TRBJ2-7, is KAGVTQTPRYLIKTRGQQVTLSCSPISGHRSVSWYQQTPGQGLQFLFEYFSETQRNKGNFPGRFSGRQFSNSRSEMNVSTLELGDSALYLCASGAPRGGLYEQYFGPGTRLTVT.